Judged by abundance, the clone carrying this T cell receptor beta chain is medium-sized. Full-length variable regions came from constant-region reverse primers plus semi-nested Nested Universal Primer A PCR. TCRdb reanalysed the 5' RACE reads using MiXCR and keeps one entry per CDR3 protein. The table records about 7,200 distinct CDR3 sequences, 35% to 45% of them present only once. V was pared by 4 bases and J by 3 bases, with 11 bases between. Germline CDR1 and CDR2: SGHDT and YYEEEE. The CDR3 sequence is 15 residues long. This TCR was sampled from a female donor with breast cancer. The sequenced sample was memory CD4+ T cells sorted from blood. Stated subset: memory CD4+ T cells, CD4+CD45RO+CD25-. This chain uses TRBV5-6 with TRBJ2-6; D not resolved. This CDR3 is CASSGDVLGANVLTF. CDR3 DNA sequence: TGTGCCAGCAGCGGAGACGTGCTTGGGGCCAACGTCCTGACTTTC.